This T cell receptor (beta chain) was found in a study of beta chain features in type 1 diabetes. CDR3 length: 15 amino acids. Trimming shortened V by 5 bases and J by 6 bases, and 19 bases separated the two germline ends. Germline values: CDR1 LGHNT, CDR2 FRNRAP. Expressed TCRB transcripts got sequenced, as all isolated RNA was reverse transcribed. Here immunoSEQ multiplex PCR was the method, and the copy in TCRdb shows in-frame clones only, minus some. The sample shows hundreds of thousands of clones, 12% to 15% of them seen only once. Sequenced: central memory CD4+ T cells from blood. This clonotype was sampled from a man younger than 45 in good health. This chain links TRBV12-5 with TRBJ1-1, with TRBD1 as a possible D gene (5 bases). In nucleotides, the CDR3 is TGTGCTAGTGGTCGGGGAGACAGCTGGGTCTCTGAAGCTTTCTTT. Translation: CASGRGDSWVSEAFF.